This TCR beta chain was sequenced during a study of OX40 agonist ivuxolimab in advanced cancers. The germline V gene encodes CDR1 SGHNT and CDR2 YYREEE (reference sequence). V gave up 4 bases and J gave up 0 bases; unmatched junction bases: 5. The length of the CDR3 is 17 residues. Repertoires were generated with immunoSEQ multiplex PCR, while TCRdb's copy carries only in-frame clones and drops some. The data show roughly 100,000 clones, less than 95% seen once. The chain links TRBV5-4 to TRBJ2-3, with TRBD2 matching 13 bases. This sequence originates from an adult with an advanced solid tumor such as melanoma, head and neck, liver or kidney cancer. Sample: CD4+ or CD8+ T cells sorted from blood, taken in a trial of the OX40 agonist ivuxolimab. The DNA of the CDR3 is TGTGCCAGCAGCCTAGGGACTAGCGGGACTAGCACAGATACGCAGTATTTT. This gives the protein CASSLGTSGTSTDTQYF.